Here is one T cell receptor (beta chain) with its context. Researchers ran the PCR with 60 Vbeta and 13 Jbeta primers. The protocol was immunoSEQ multiplex PCR, while the TCRdb copy is restricted to in-frame clones and leaves out a portion. In the table there are roughly 130,000 clones, around 80% of which are singletons. Germline trimming cut 6 bases from V and 4 bases from J; bases unmatched to any gene: 5. Germline V gene data show CDR1 as MNHNS and CDR2 as SASEGT. The CDR3 contains 13 residues. The data were taken from a study of cytomegalovirus exposure and HLA in healthy donors. This receptor was identified in a man aged 50-60 years in good health and CMV-seronegative. The sequencing input was PBMCs. The chain couples TRBV6-1 to TRBJ2-7; TRBD1 aligns across 8 bases. CDR3 sequence (DNA): TGTGCCAGCAGGGGCAGGGGGCCGTACGAGCAGTACTTC. It encodes CASRGRGPYEQYF.